The TCR beta chain under discussion was sequenced for a study of shared clonotypes between healthy human individuals. Clones were sequenced by immunoSEQ multiplex PCR, and TCRdb holds only the in-frame ones, with some missing. The sample lists about 2.1 million clones, about 92% occurring once. The CDR3 totals 11 residues. Germline CDR1 is LNHNV and CDR2 is YYDKDF (reference sequence). Trimming shortened V by 1 base and J by 11 bases, and 8 bases separated the two germline ends. The naive CD8 fraction comprised CD45RO-negative cells positively selected for CCR7 and excluded terminally differentiated effector memory CD45RA+ cells.

This chain joins TRBV15 and TRBJ2-5, with D tentatively TRBD1 (5 bases). The sequenced sample was naive CD8+ T cells from PBMCs. The receptor was derived from a man in his late teens or twenties in good health. Some clones in this sample may be carry-over from other donors' samples. In DNA, the CDR3 is TGTGCCACCAGCAGAGGGGGCTGGCAGTACTTC. This translates into CATSRGGWQYF.